Here is one T cell receptor (beta chain) with its context. Genomic DNA per cell subset filled all wells of several immunoSEQ plates. Repertoires were generated with immunoSEQ multiplex PCR, while TCRdb's copy carries only in-frame clones and drops some. The sample includes approximately 740,000 clones, approximately 92% of them seen just once. The data were taken from a study of shared clonotypes between healthy human individuals. Looked up from germline, CDR1 is MRHNA and CDR2 is SNTAGT. CDR3 length: 13 residues. The J segment lost 8 bases and the V segment lost 6 bases, leaving 3 bases of the junction unmatched. Terminally differentiated effector memory CD45RA+ cells were excluded by CCR7 positive selection of CD45RO-negative cells.

V gene TRBV6-4 combines with J gene TRBJ2-1; 11 positions agree with TRBD2. This receptor was obtained from a man between 25 and 39 years old in good health. Sequencing was carried out using naive CD8+ T cells sorted from blood. Here the CDR3 reads CASRLAGVDEQFF. The CDR3, as DNA: TGTGCCAGCAGACTAGCGGGAGTGGATGAGCAGTTCTTC.